This T cell receptor beta chain was sequenced during a study of blood T cells in healthy people across ages. The study's findings and limits: Possibly confounding the expanded clonotype changes was the fact that donor CMV status was unknown. Across the age range, TCR beta diversity per million T cells fell in a roughly linear way.

This CDR3 has 15 residues. V lost 0 bases to trimming and J lost 8 bases, with 13 bases between them. Healthy Russian Caucasian donors spanned ages about 6 to 100 years. Drawing of peripheral blood yielded approximately 10 milliliters from each donor. In its sample, this clonotype was seen once. The antigen is unknown. A second about 6 to 12 cycle PCR used barcoded and J-beta primers. MiXCR, applied by TCRdb to the 5' RACE reads, yields one record per CDR3 protein. The sample has 700,000 to 900,000 distinct CDR3 sequences, roughly 25% seen once. These same data were also listed under a study on T cells of mothers and their children.

The TCR was taken from a boy between 10 and 17 years old in good health. This sequence joins TRBV12-3 or TRBV12-4 and TRBJ1-4; possible D gene TRBD1, 5 bases. The sequencing input was blood. Here the CDR3 reads CASSLARAQGEKLFF. In DNA form, the CDR3 reads TGTGCCAGCAGTTTAGCAAGGGCGCAGGGCGAAAAACTGTTTTTT.